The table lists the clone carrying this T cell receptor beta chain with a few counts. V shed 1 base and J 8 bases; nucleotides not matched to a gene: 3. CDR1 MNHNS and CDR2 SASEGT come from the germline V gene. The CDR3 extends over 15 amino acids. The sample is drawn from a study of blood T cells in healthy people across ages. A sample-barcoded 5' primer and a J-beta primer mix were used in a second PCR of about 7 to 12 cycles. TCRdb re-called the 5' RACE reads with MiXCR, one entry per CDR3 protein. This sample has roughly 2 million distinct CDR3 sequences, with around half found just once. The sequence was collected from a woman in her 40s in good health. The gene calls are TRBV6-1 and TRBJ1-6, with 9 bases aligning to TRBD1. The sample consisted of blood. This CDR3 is CASSEVWTGDSPLHF. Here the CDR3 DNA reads TGTGCCAGCAGTGAAGTGTGGACAGGGGATTCACCCCTCCACTTT.